The rows below give T cell receptor beta chains drawn from one sample of a study of cytomegalovirus exposure and HLA in healthy donors. Some clones are missing from TCRdb's copy, which holds only in-frame ones; the method was immunoSEQ multiplex PCR. The sample shows around 120,000 clones, 70% to 90% of them seen only once. Sequencing was carried out using PBMCs. Source of these receptors: a boy between 10 and 17 years old in good health and CMV-seronegative. Both conserved end residues are part of each CDR3. D genes are given only for firm matches. Where a row states a size, it is once, few, many or the class of an expanded clone; other rows omit it.

- TRBJ1-1 - TRBV5-1 15 TGCGCCAGCAGCCTCGGACAGTCTAGGAACACTGAAGCTTTCTTT CASSLGQSRNTEAFF
- TRBJ2-3 - TRBV5-6 15 TGTGCCAGCAGCTTGACGGGATCTAGCACAGATACGCAGTATTTT CASSLTGSSTDTQYF
- TRBJ1-1 - TRBV5-4 13 TGTGCCAGCAGCTCCAAAGCTAAGTATGAAGCTTTCTTT CASSSKAKYEAFF
- TRBJ1-2 - TRBV19 14 TGTGCCAGTAACGGGAACAAAAAAGGCTCCGGCTACACCTTC CASNGNKKGSGYTF
once TRBJ1-5 - TRBV5-5 14 TGTGCCAGCAGCTTGGAAACTCGAAATCAGCCCCAGCATTTT CASSLETRNQPQHF
once TRBJ2-5 TRBD2 TRBV7-2 17 TGTGCCAGCAGCTCCTGGGCGGGGGGCTTGTACCAAGAGACCCAGTACTTC CASSSWAGGLYQETQYF
- TRBJ1-1 - TRBV11-2 12 TGTGCCAGCAGCGGCCTGAACACTGAAGCTTTCTTT CASSGLNTEAFF
- TRBJ1-2 TRBD1 TRBV7-6 14 TGTGCCAGCAGCTTCTCGACAGGGGCGGGCGGCTACACCTTC CASSFSTGAGGYTF
- TRBJ2-7 - TRBV5-1 14 TGCGCCAGCAGCTTAGGGTCGCGGGACTACGAGCAGTACTTC CASSLGSRDYEQYF
- TRBJ1-4 TRBD1 TRBV5-1 17 TGCGCCAGCAGCTTGTCGGGACAGGGGGCGCCGGATGAAAAACTGTTTTTT CASSLSGQGAPDEKLFF
- TRBJ2-7 TRBD1 TRBV5-1 17 TGCGCCAGCAGCTTGGAGGTTCGGCACAGGGGGTCCTACGAGCAGTACTTC CASSLEVRHRGSYEQYF
- TRBJ2-3 - TRBV7-6 15 TGTGCCAGCAGCTTAGGAGTAAATCGCGGAGATACGCAGTATTTT CASSLGVNRGDTQYF
- TRBJ2-7 TRBD2 TRBV7-3 16 TGTGCCAGCAGCTTAGCCAGCGGGGGGGCCCCCTACGAGCAGTACTTC CASSLASGGAPYEQYF
- TRBJ2-1 - TRBV7-6 16 TGTGCCAGCAGCTTAGCTTTAGCGGTAATCTACAATGAGCAGTTCTTC CASSLALAVIYNEQFF
- TRBJ2-7 - TRBV18 13 TGTGCCAGCTCACCAGGCAGGAACTACGAGCAGTACTTC CASSPGRNYEQYF
once TRBJ2-7 TRBD2 TRBV11-2 16 TGTGCCAGCAGCCCCCGGTTAGGCGGGAGGTGGTACGAGCAGTACTTC CASSPRLGGRWYEQYF
- TRBJ1-1 - TRBV29-1 13 TGCAGCGTTGGTTCACTGATGAACACTGAAGCTTTCTTT CSVGSLMNTEAFF
- TRBJ1-6 TRBD1 TRBV27 14 TGTGCCAGCAGTTTGAGGGGGCCTGACTCACCCCTCCACTTT CASSLRGPDSPLHF
few TRBJ2-2 - TRBV9 12 TGTGCCAGCGGAGGTCACACCGGGGAGCTGTTTTTT CASGGHTGELFF
- TRBJ2-5 - TRBV7-7 15 TGTGCTAGCAGCGCAACCCCAGCGGACCAAGAGACCCAGTACTTC CASSATPADQETQYF
- TRBJ2-7 - TRBV29-1 13 TGCAGCGTTGAAGGCAGGGCACCCTACGAGCAGTACTTC CSVEGRAPYEQYF
- TRBJ2-2 TRBD2 TRBV30 16 TGTGCCTGGAGTCTACAAGCGGGAGCCATCACCGGGGAGCTGTTTTTT CAWSLQAGAITGELFF
- TRBJ1-2 TRBD1 TRBV29-1 12 TGCAGCGTTCAAGGACAGGGAGGATACTACCCCTTC CSVQGQGGYYPF
- TRBJ2-7 - TRBV2 15 TGTGCCAGCAGTGAAGCCTTGACTGAGCCCTACGAGCAGTACTTC CASSEALTEPYEQYF
- TRBJ2-7 TRBD2 TRBV10-3 14 TGTGCCATCAGTATTAGCGGGAGCGTGAACGAGCAGTACTTC CAISISGSVNEQYF
- TRBJ1-1 - TRBV11-2 14 TGTGCCAGCAGCTTAGACACAGCCGGCACTGAAGCTTTCTTT CASSLDTAGTEAFF
- TRBJ1-1 TRBD1 TRBV12-5 15 TGTGCTAGTGCCGCCCTCCGGGACAGGGACACTGAAGCTTTCTTT CASAALRDRDTEAFF
- TRBJ2-2 TRBD2 TRBV5-1 20 TGCGCCAGCAGCTTGGGGCCAGGATTGGGGGAGGGCCGAGACACCGGGGAGCTGTTTTTT CASSLGPGLGEGRDTGELFF
- TRBJ1-1 TRBD1 TRBV6-1 14 TGTGCCAGCAGTGATGGACAGGGATCCACTGAAGCTTTCTTT CASSDGQGSTEAFF
- TRBJ2-1 TRBD2 TRBV9 17 TGTGCCAGCAGCCCTACTAGCGGGGGGGCCTTCTACAATGAGCAGTTCTTC CASSPTSGGAFYNEQFF
- TRBJ2-3 TRBD2 TRBV7-3 16 TGTGCCAGCAGCTCTTTTATGGAGCGGGGGAGGCATACGCAGTATTTT CASSSFMERGRHTQYF
- TRBJ1-5 - TRBV28 15 TGTGCCAGCAGTTTTCTACAAGGGGGCAATCAGCCCCAGCATTTT CASSFLQGGNQPQHF
- TRBJ1-2 - TRBV9 13 TGTGCCAGCAGCCCATCTAACAGGGCTGGCTACACCTTC CASSPSNRAGYTF
once TRBJ2-5 TRBD2 TRBV2 14 TGTGCCAGCAGTGACCCTAGCGGGAAAGAGACCCAGTACTTC CASSDPSGKETQYF
few TRBJ2-7 TRBD2 TRBV18 14 TGTGCCAGCTCACCAGCGGGAGGCCACTACGAGCAGTACTTC CASSPAGGHYEQYF
- TRBJ2-7 - TRBV7-9 13 TGTGCCAGCGGAAGAAGGGGGACCTACGAGCAGTACTTC CASGRRGTYEQYF
- TRBJ2-1 TRBD1 TRBV4-3 17 TGCGCCAGCAGCCAAGATCCACAGGGGGCGGAATACAATGAGCAGTTCTTC CASSQDPQGAEYNEQFF
once TRBJ1-2 TRBD1 TRBV7-9 14 TGTGCCAGCAGCTCAACACAGGGGGCTAATGGCTACACCTTC CASSSTQGANGYTF
- TRBJ2-7 TRBD1 TRBV6-6 14 TGTGCCAGCAGCCGGGGACAGGGGGCCTACGAGCAGTACTTC CASSRGQGAYEQYF
- TRBJ2-1 TRBD2 TRBV7-2 15 TGTGCCAGCAGCGGGGGGACTAGCGGATCCAATGAGCAGTTCTTC CASSGGTSGSNEQFF
- TRBJ2-6 - TRBV7-9 16 TGTGCCAGCAGCTTAGTCGGGGTCTTTGGGGCCAACGTCCTGACTTTC CASSLVGVFGANVLTF
- TRBJ2-1 TRBD2 TRBV13 16 TGTGCCAGCAGCCAAATCCTAGCGGGAGCGGGAAATGAGCAGTTCTTC CASSQILAGAGNEQFF
once TRBJ2-7 TRBD2 TRBV5-1 16 TGCGCCAGCAGCTTGGGTAGCGGGAGTCTTAGGTACGAGCAGTACTTC CASSLGSGSLRYEQYF
- TRBJ2-1 - TRBV5-1 13 TGCGCCAGCAGCTTGTCCTTCTACAATGAGCAGTTCTTC CASSLSFYNEQFF
- TRBJ1-4 - TRBV25-1 15 TGTGCCAGCAGTCCCCCTCGCAGCGGGGTCGAAAAACTGTTTTTT CASSPPRSGVEKLFF
- TRBJ1-1 - TRBV5-1 19 TGCGCCAGCAGCTTGGCGATCGCAGGGGTATCGTTTTCGAACACTGAAGCTTTCTTT CASSLAIAGVSFSNTEAFF
- TRBJ2-7 TRBD1 TRBV20-1 11 TGCAGTGCTGGACAGGGCTACGAGCAGTACTTC CSAGQGYEQYF
- TRBJ2-1 TRBD2 TRBV9 17 TGTGCCAGCAGCATCCATAGCGGGAGGGCCCCCTACAATGAGCAGTTCTTC CASSIHSGRAPYNEQFF
- TRBJ2-5 TRBD2 TRBV7-3 15 TGTGCCAGCAGCTTGACTAGCGGGAGTGGAGAGACCCAGTACTTC CASSLTSGSGETQYF
- TRBJ1-5 - TRBV15 13 TGTGCCACCAGCAGAGATCCGGGTCAGCCCCAGCATTTT CATSRDPGQPQHF
- TRBJ2-2 - TRBV10-3 11 TGTGCCATATTTTCGGCCGGGGAGCTGTTTTTT CAIFSAGELFF
few TRBJ1-1 TRBD1 TRBV7-6 15 TGTGCCAGCAGTTTAACCACAGGGGGCGCGACTGAAGCTTTCTTT CASSLTTGGATEAFF
- TRBJ1-1 TRBD1 TRBV9 15 TGTGCCAGCAGCCCCAGGGGGCTCGTAAACACTGAAGCTTTCTTT CASSPRGLVNTEAFF
- TRBJ1-5 - TRBV2 14 TGTGCCAGCAGTGAAGACAGGAGCAATCAGCCCCAGCATTTT CASSEDRSNQPQHF